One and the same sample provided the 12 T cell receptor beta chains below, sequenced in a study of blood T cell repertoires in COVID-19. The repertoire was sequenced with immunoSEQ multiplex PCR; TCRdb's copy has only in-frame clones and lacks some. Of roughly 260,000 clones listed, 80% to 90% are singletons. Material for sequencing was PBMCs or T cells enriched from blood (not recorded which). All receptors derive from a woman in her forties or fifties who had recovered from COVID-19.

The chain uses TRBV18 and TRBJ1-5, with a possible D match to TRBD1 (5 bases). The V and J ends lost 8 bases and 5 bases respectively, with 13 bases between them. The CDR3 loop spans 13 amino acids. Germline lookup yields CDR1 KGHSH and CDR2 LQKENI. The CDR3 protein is CASTRTGDQPQHF. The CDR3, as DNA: TGTGCCAGCACACGAACGGGGGATCAGCCCCAGCATTTT.

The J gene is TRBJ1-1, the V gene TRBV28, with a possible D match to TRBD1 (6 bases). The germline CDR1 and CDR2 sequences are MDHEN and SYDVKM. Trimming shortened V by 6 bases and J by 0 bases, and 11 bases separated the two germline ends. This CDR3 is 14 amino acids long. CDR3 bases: TGTGCCAGCAGCTGGACAGTCATGAACACTGAAGCTTTCTTT. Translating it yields CASSWTVMNTEAFF.

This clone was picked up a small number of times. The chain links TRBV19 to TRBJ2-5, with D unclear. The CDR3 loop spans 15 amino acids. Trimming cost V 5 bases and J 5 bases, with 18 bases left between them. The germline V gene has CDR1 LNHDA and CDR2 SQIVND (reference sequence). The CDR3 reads CASSEALGFTETQYF. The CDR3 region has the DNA TGTGCCAGTAGTGAAGCCCTAGGATTCACCGAGACCCAGTACTTC.

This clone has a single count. The CDR3 DNA is TGTGCCAGCACACTAGCGGCTCACACCGGGGAGCTGTTTTTT. Translation: CASTLAAHTGELFF. The chain uses TRBV2 and TRBJ2-2, with 8 bases lining up with TRBD2. The CDR3 spans 14 residues. Germline CDR1 reads SNHLY; CDR2 reads FYNNEI. V shed 7 bases, J shed 3 bases, and the junction held 4 bases outside the gene matches. Complete variable domain (other parts from reference TRBV2 and TRBJ2-2): EPEVTQTPSHQVTQMGQEVILRCVPISNHLYFYWYRQILGQKVEFLVSFYNNEISEKSEIFDDQFSVERPDGSNFTLKIRSTKLEDSAMYFCASTLAAHTGELFFGEGSRLTVL.

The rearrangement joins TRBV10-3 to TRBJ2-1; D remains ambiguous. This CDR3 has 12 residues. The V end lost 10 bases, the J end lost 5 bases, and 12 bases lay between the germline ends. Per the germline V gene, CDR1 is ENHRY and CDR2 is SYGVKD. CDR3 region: CASVALNNEQFF. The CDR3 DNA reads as TGTGCCAGCGTAGCCTTAAACAATGAGCAGTTCTTC.

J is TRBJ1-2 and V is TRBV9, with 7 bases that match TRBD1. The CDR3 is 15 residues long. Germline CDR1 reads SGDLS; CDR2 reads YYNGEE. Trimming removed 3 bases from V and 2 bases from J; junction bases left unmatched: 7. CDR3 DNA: TGTGCCAGCAGCGCCTCGGGACAGCAAAACTATGGCTACACCTTC. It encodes CASSASGQQNYGYTF.

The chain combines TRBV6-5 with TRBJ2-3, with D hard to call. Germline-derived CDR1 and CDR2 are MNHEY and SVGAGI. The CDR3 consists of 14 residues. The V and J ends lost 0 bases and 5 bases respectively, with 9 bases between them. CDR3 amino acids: CASSYSLGRDTQYF. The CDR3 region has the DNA TGTGCCAGCAGTTACTCGCTAGGCAGAGATACGCAGTATTTT.

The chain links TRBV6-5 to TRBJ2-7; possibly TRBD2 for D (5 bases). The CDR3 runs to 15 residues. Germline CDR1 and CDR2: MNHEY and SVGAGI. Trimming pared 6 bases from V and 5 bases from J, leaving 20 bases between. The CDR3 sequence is CASRSRVRSYHEQYF. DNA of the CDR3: TGTGCCAGCAGGTCGCGGGTGAGAAGTTACCACGAGCAGTACTTC.

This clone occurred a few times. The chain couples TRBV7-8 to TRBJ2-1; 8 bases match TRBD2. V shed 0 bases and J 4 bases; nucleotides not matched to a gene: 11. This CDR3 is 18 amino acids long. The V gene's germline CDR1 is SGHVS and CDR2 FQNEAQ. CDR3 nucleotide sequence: TGTGCCAGCAGCTTAGCGGCCCAGCCGGGGGGGGTATACAATGAGCAGTTCTTC. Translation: CASSLAAQPGGVYNEQFF.

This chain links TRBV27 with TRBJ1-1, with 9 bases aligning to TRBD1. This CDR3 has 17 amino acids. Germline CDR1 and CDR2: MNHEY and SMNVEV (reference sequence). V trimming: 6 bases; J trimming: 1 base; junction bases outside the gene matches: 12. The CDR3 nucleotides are TGTGCCAGCAGACGCTTTGGACAGGGGTCAGGGAACACTGAAGCTTTCTTT. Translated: CASRRFGQGSGNTEAFF.

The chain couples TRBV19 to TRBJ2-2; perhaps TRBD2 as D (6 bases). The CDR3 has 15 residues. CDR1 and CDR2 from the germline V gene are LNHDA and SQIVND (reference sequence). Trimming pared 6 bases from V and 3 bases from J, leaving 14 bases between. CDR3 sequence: CASRMGGSDTGELFF. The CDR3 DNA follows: TGTGCCAGTAGAATGGGGGGTTCGGACACCGGGGAGCTGTTTTTT.

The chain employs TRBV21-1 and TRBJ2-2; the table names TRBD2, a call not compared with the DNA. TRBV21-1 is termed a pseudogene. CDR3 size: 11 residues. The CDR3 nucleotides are TGTGCCAGCAGCCCCGCCGGGGAGCTGTTTTTT. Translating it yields CASSPAGELFF.